Listed below are T cell receptor beta chains from one sample, sequenced in a study of T cell responses to AZD1222 COVID-19 vaccine. Repertoires were generated with immunoSEQ multiplex PCR, while TCRdb's copy carries only in-frame clones and drops some. The profile shows some 120,000 clones, 88% of them singletons. The sample in question was peripheral blood, obtained on day 0 of AZD1222 vaccination. These receptors all stem from an adult in good health. The CDR3 runs from the conserved cysteine through the conserved F or W. The D gene is left open where the match is weak. A clone size is listed for some rows: how often the clone was seen (once, few, many), or a class if it is expanded.

j_call,d_call,clone_size,v_call,cdr3_aa,cdr3_nt
TRBJ1-5,TRBD1,.,TRBV6-5,CASSYSRQGGRQPQHF,TGTGCCAGCAGTTACTCGAGACAGGGTGGTCGACAGCCCCAGCATTTT
TRBJ1-1,.,.,TRBV7-2,CASSALVNTEAFF,TGTGCCAGCAGTGCACTTGTTAACACTGAAGCTTTCTTT
TRBJ1-2,.,once,TRBV25-1,CASSRSWEGYTF,TGTGCCAGCAGTAGGTCCTGGGAGGGCTACACCTTC
TRBJ1-5,TRBD1,.,TRBV18,CASSGDRDQPQHF,TGTGCCAGCTCAGGTGACAGGGACCAGCCCCAGCATTTT
TRBJ2-2,.,.,TRBV7-6,CASSLVDSTGELFF,TGTGCCAGCAGCTTGGTAGACTCGACCGGGGAGCTGTTTTTT
TRBJ1-3,.,once,TRBV19,CASSTLVGGRSGNTIYF,TGTGCCAGTAGTACCCTCGTGGGGGGGAGATCTGGAAACACCATATATTTT
TRBJ2-7,.,.,TRBV29-1,CSVGGISYEQYF,TGCAGCGTTGGTGGCATCTCCTACGAGCAGTACTTC
TRBJ2-1,TRBD2,once,TRBV5-1,CASSLAAGGRNEQFF,TGCGCCAGCAGCTTGGCGGCGGGGGGGCGAAATGAGCAGTTCTTC
TRBJ2-1,.,.,TRBV5-6,CASGTGLAYNEQFF,TGTGCCAGCGGCACAGGGTTAGCCTACAATGAGCAGTTCTTC
TRBJ1-4,.,.,TRBV2,CASREGDTFNEKLFF,TGTGCCAGCAGGGAAGGGGACACTTTTAATGAAAAACTGTTTTTT
TRBJ2-7,.,.,TRBV12-5,CASGLVLGDWSYEQYF,TGTGCTAGTGGTTTGGTACTGGGGGACTGGTCCTACGAGCAGTACTTC
TRBJ2-7,.,few,TRBV28,CASSFLGRYGPEQYF,TGTGCCAGCAGTTTCCTGGGACGGTATGGCCCCGAGCAGTACTTC
TRBJ1-5,.,.,TRBV2,CASSERQGRQPQHF,TGTGCCAGCAGTGAACGGCAGGGACGTCAGCCCCAGCATTTT
TRBJ2-3,TRBD2,.,TRBV3-1/TRBV3-2,CASSQAGRELSTDTQYF,TGTGCCAGCAGCCAAGCTGGGCGGGAGCTCAGCACAGATACGCAGTATTTT
TRBJ2-1,.,.,TRBV2,CASTPTGEQFF,TGTGCCAGCACCCCGACGGGTGAGCAGTTCTTC
TRBJ1-1,TRBD1,once,TRBV4-3,CASSLTGDFRDTEAFF,TGCGCCAGCAGCCTTACAGGGGACTTTAGGGACACTGAAGCTTTCTTT
TRBJ1-5,.,.,TRBV19,CASSSVAGGNQPQHF,TGTGCCAGTAGCTCAGTCGCGGGGGGAAATCAGCCCCAGCATTTT
TRBJ1-1,.,.,TRBV5-8,CASSLAFLNTEAFF,TGTGCCAGCAGCTTGGCATTTCTGAACACTGAAGCTTTCTTT
TRBJ1-1,.,.,TRBV11-2,CASSFGAGRTEAFF,TGTGCCAGCAGCTTTGGGGCAGGGCGGACTGAAGCTTTCTTT
TRBJ2-7,.,.,TRBV24-1,CATSDWAGHEQYF,TGTGCCACCAGTGACTGGGCGGGCCACGAGCAGTACTTC
TRBJ2-5,.,.,TRBV2,CASSFSKETQYF,TGTGCCAGCAGTTTTTCTAAAGAGACCCAGTACTTC
TRBJ2-1,.,.,TRBV15,CATSRDASAQNYNEQFF,TGTGCCACCAGCAGAGATGCTAGCGCCCAAAACTACAATGAGCAGTTCTTC
TRBJ1-5,TRBD1,once,TRBV6-5,CASLGQGAHQPQHF,TGTGCCAGCCTCGGACAGGGGGCTCATCAGCCCCAGCATTTT
TRBJ1-1,TRBD1,.,TRBV3-1/TRBV3-2,CASSPKTGGRYTEAFF,TGTGCCAGCAGCCCAAAGACAGGGGGTAGGTACACTGAAGCTTTCTTT
TRBJ1-6,.,.,TRBV27,CASSLYNSPLHF,TGTGCCAGCAGTTTATACAATTCACCCCTCCACTTT
TRBJ1-2,.,.,TRBV29-1,CSVGIGATSNYGYTF,TGCAGCGTTGGAATAGGGGCCACCTCTAACTATGGCTACACCTTC
TRBJ2-3,.,few,TRBV5-1,CASSYPGEDTQYF,TGCGCCAGCAGCTATCCGGGAGAAGATACGCAGTATTTT
TRBJ2-3,.,once,TRBV7-6,CASSLDWGSTDTQYF,TGTGCCAGCAGCTTAGATTGGGGCAGCACAGATACGCAGTATTTT
TRBJ1-6,.,.,TRBV7-9,CASSLLDSYSPLHF,TGTGCCAGCAGCTTATTGGACAGCTATTCACCCCTCCACTTT
TRBJ2-1,TRBD2,.,TRBV9,CASSVLAEAYNEQFF,TGTGCCAGCAGCGTACTAGCGGAGGCATACAATGAGCAGTTCTTC
TRBJ2-5,.,.,TRBV3-1/TRBV3-2,CASSHSSSRPQETQYF,TGTGCCAGCAGCCACTCGTCTAGCAGACCCCAAGAGACCCAGTACTTC
TRBJ1-3,.,.,TRBV7-9,CATIRAGNTIYF,TGTGCCACCATTCGGGCAGGGAACACCATATATTTT
TRBJ2-1,TRBD1,.,TRBV6-5,CASSYLRVGRGIEQFF,TGTGCCAGCAGTTACTTGAGGGTCGGCAGGGGGATTGAGCAGTTCTTC
TRBJ1-1,TRBD1,.,TRBV11-2,CASSLGDSGPGTEAFF,TGTGCCAGCAGCTTAGGGGACAGTGGGCCCGGGACTGAAGCTTTCTTT
TRBJ2-2,.,.,TRBV28,CASRPSTGELFF,TGTGCCAGCAGACCTTCCACCGGGGAGCTGTTTTTT
TRBJ1-2,.,.,TRBV7-3,CASSLTGYGYTF,TGTGCCAGCAGTTTGACAGGCTATGGCTACACCTTC
TRBJ1-6,.,.,TRBV11-3,CASSSGTYTSPLHF,TGTGCCAGCAGCTCCGGGACCTATACTTCACCCCTCCACTTT
TRBJ2-7,.,.,TRBV19,CASSIAGPPYEQYF,TGTGCCAGTAGTATAGCAGGACCCCCCTACGAGCAGTACTTC
TRBJ2-7,TRBD1,.,TRBV5-4,CASSLAGTAYEQYF,TGTGCCAGCAGCTTGGCCGGGACAGCCTACGAGCAGTACTTC
TRBJ2-7,.,few,TRBV14,CASSQLYEQYF,TGTGCCAGCAGCCAACTGTACGAGCAGTACTTC
TRBJ1-2,.,.,TRBV12-3/TRBV12-4,CASSFPGDYGYTF,TGTGCCAGCAGTTTCCCAGGGGACTATGGCTACACCTTC
TRBJ2-2,.,once,TRBV7-3,CASSLTNTGELFF,TGTGCCAGCAGCTTAACGAACACCGGGGAGCTGTTTTTT
TRBJ1-3,.,.,TRBV7-3,CASSLTGGRDGNTIYF,TGTGCCAGCAGCTTGACGGGGGGACGGGACGGAAACACCATATATTTT
TRBJ2-7,.,.,TRBV7-8,CASSLELRGYEQYF,TGTGCCAGCAGCTTAGAATTGCGCGGCTACGAGCAGTACTTC
TRBJ2-3,TRBD2,.,TRBV11-2,CASSHGLARTDTQYF,TGTGCCAGCAGCCATGGACTAGCGCGCACAGATACGCAGTATTTT
TRBJ2-7,TRBD1,.,TRBV19,CASRTGQGQPYEQYF,TGTGCCAGTAGGACGGGACAGGGGCAACCTTACGAGCAGTACTTC
TRBJ2-7,TRBD1,.,TRBV6-5,CASSLRDRSSYEQYF,TGTGCCAGCAGCCTACGGGACAGGAGCTCCTACGAGCAGTACTTC
TRBJ2-7,TRBD2,.,TRBV18,CASSPGTSGSYEQYF,TGTGCCAGCTCACCAGGGACTAGCGGGTCCTACGAGCAGTACTTC
TRBJ1-6,.,.,TRBV11-2,CASSHGRRDNSPLHF,TGTGCCAGCAGCCACGGACGAAGGGATAATTCACCCCTCCACTTT
TRBJ1-3,.,.,TRBV5-6,CASSSWWSSGNTIYF,TGTGCCAGCAGCTCATGGTGGTCCTCTGGAAACACCATATATTTT
TRBJ2-7,TRBD1,.,TRBV6-6,CASSHRGSSYEQYF,TGTGCCAGCAGCCACAGGGGAAGCTCCTACGAGCAGTACTTC
TRBJ2-1,.,.,TRBV27,CASSESVTANNEQFF,TGTGCCAGCAGTGAATCGGTGACAGCGAACAATGAGCAGTTCTTC
TRBJ2-3,TRBD2,.,TRBV7-3,CASSWGLAGVTDTQYF,TGTGCCAGCAGCTGGGGACTAGCGGGGGTCACAGATACGCAGTATTTT
TRBJ1-6,TRBD1,.,TRBV5-5,CASSLALTGQGFGSPLHF,TGTGCCAGCAGCTTGGCCCTGACGGGACAGGGTTTCGGTTCACCCCTCCACTTT